The next 17 T cell receptor beta chains were all read from a single sample in a study of CXCR3-negative and CXCR3-positive naive CD8 T cells. UMI-tagged TRB cDNA libraries were built via 5' RACE. TCRdb re-called the 5' RACE reads; every CDR3 protein appears as one record, without DNA. This repertoire includes tens of thousands of distinct CDR3 sequences. The study's findings and limits: For CXCR3-positive naive cells, TRB CDR3s were more hydrophobic than those of CXCR3-negative naive cells.

No antigens are known for them. Sequencing was carried out using naive CXCR3+ CD8+ T cells from blood. Subset meaning: CD45RO-CCR7+CD27+CD95- naive CD8+ T cells expressing CXCR3 (TNR3+). The source of these receptors is a human donor in good health. Some clones in this sample may be carry-over from other donors' samples.

This chain joins TRBV5-4 and TRBJ2-2. In germline, CDR1 is SGHNT, CDR2 YYREEE (reference sequence). CDR3 length: 11 amino acids. CDR3: CASSSPGELFF.

The chain combines TRBV4-1 with TRBJ1-1; with no DNA, the TCRdb D assignment of TRBD1 cannot be verified. The CDR3 sequence is 13 residues long. In germline, CDR1 is MGHRA, CDR2 YSYEKL. The CDR3 is CASNVGGNTEAFF.

The chain's CDR3 is CASSYGGDSPQETQYF. V is TRBV6-6 and J is TRBJ2-5; the TCRdb call, TRBD1, lacks DNA for checking. This CDR3 is 16 amino acids long. Germline V gives CDR1 MNHNY, CDR2 SVGAGI (reference sequence).

The CDR3 loop is CASSAGTGLFYGYTF. The chain joins TRBV2 to TRBJ1-2; with no DNA, the TCRdb D assignment of TRBD1 cannot be verified. In germline, CDR1 is SNHLY, CDR2 FYNNEI. The CDR3 runs 15 residues.

The CDR3 spells CSGSAAGGDRATEAFF. The V gene is TRBV29-1, the J gene TRBJ1-1; TCRdb names TRBD1, which stays unverified in the absence of DNA. The CDR3 loop spans 16 amino acids. Germline CDR1 reads SQVTM; CDR2 reads ANQGSEA.

The chain recombines TRBV29-1 with TRBJ2-7; TCRdb's assignment of TRBD1 cannot be checked, as there is no DNA. Germline V gene sequence: CDR1 SQVTM, CDR2 ANQGSEA. The CDR3 sequence is 11 residues long. CDR3 region: CSAIGGYEQYF.

The chain is built from TRBV30 and TRBJ1-2; without DNA, the TCRdb call of TRBD1 cannot be checked. This CDR3 is built from 13 residues. Germline V gives CDR1 GTSNPN, CDR2 SVGIG (reference sequence). CDR3 amino acids: CAWSATGPDGYTF.

The chain joins TRBV27 to TRBJ1-5. Germline V gene data show CDR1 as MNHEY and CDR2 as SMNVEV (reference sequence). This CDR3 comprises 13 residues. The chain's CDR3 is CASSPTVYQPQHF.

V usage is TRBV5-4 and J usage is TRBJ2-5; TCRdb designates TRBD2, a call that cannot be tested without DNA. The germline gives CDR1 SGHNT, CDR2 YYREEE (reference sequence). CDR3 length: 13 amino acids. The CDR3 region is CASSFRGEETQYF.

This chain connects TRBV12-3 or TRBV12-4 to TRBJ1-2; TCRdb designates TRBD1, a call that cannot be tested without DNA. The CDR3 loop spans 13 amino acids. The chain's CDR3 is CASSTGSTNGYTF.

The chain couples TRBV20-1 to TRBJ1-2; the TCRdb call, TRBD1, lacks DNA for checking. The CDR3 sequence is 13 residues long. Germline CDR1 is DFQATT and CDR2 is SNEGSKA (reference sequence). The CDR3 loop reads CSARDEGWHGYTF.

CDR3 region: CASSSLSGGADEQFF. The chain uses TRBV7-2 and TRBJ2-1; no DNA is available, so the TRBD2 call from TCRdb remains unchecked. CDR1 SGHTA and CDR2 FQGNSA come from the germline V gene. The CDR3 contains 15 residues.

The gene calls are TRBV10-3 and TRBJ2-7; absent DNA, TCRdb's TRBD2 call cannot be checked. CDR1 is ENHRY and CDR2 is SYGVKD in the germline V gene. The CDR3 contains 13 residues. The CDR3 loop is CAIGEGSRYEQYF.

This chain uses TRBV11-3 with TRBJ2-1. CDR3 length: 15 amino acids. Germline CDR1 is SGHNT and CDR2 is YENEEA. The CDR3 region is CASSLDGSSYNEQFF.

The chain couples TRBV5-5 to TRBJ2-7; TCRdb's assignment of TRBD2 cannot be checked, as there is no DNA. This CDR3 has 15 residues. Germline V gives CDR1 SGHKS, CDR2 YYEKEE (reference sequence). The CDR3 here is CASSFSGRPDYEQYF.

The chain is built from TRBV7-2 and TRBJ2-5; TCRdb designates TRBD1, a call that cannot be tested without DNA. The CDR3 loop spans 15 amino acids. Germline values: CDR1 SGHTA, CDR2 FQGNSA. The CDR3 reads CASSWGGGPGETQYF. Supplemented by reference TRBV7-2 and TRBJ2-5, the full variable domain reads GAGVSQSPSNKVTEKGKDVELRCDPISGHTALYWYRQSLGQGLEFLIYFQGNSAPDKSGLPSDRFSAERTGGSVSTLTIQRTQQEDSAVYLCASSWGGGPGETQYFGPGTRLLVL.

The chain has TRBV20-1 and TRBJ2-7; without DNA, the TCRdb call of TRBD1 cannot be checked. There are 11 residues in the CDR3. Germline assignment: CDR1 DFQATT and CDR2 SNEGSKA (reference sequence). CDR3 residues: CSADQGYEQYF.